The clone carrying this T cell receptor (beta chain) was counted at least ten times. Its specificity is unknown. These data are taken from a study of Graves' ophthalmopathy and Graves' hyperthyroidism. Additional autoimmune diseases, uncontrolled infections, pregnancy or lactation disqualified patients. Whole-study results and caveats: The authors also found most expanded thyroid clonotypes above 0.001 frequency in blood. With just under 71% sensitivity and more than 72% specificity, the model predicted ophthalmopathy progression.

The CDR3 has 15 amino acids. Trimming removed 6 bases from V and 8 bases from J; junction bases left unmatched: 6. Germline CDR1 and CDR2: MNHEY and SVGAGI. The study amplified TCR beta CDR3 regions using RNA transcripts. Amplification began with first-round RT-PCR using HTBI primers, then second-round multiplex PCR was performed. TCRdb redid the calling of the multiplex PCR reads with MiXCR, one entry per CDR3 protein. The sample holds around 1,000,000 distinct CDR3 sequences, 35% to 40% seen once. Sequencing was performed on peripheral blood or thyroid tissue (not recorded which). The TCR originated in an adult man with Graves' hyperthyroidism. The chain combines TRBV6-5 with TRBJ1-6; 11 bases map to TRBD1. The CDR3 reads CASRRTGGIDSPLHF. The CDR3, as DNA: TGTGCCAGCAGGCGGACAGGGGGCATCGATTCACCCCTCCACTTT.